Each of the 20 T cell receptor beta chains below was sequenced from the same sample in a study of molecular identifiers for immune sequencing clone quantification. MiXCR, applied by TCRdb to the PCR reads, yields one record per CDR3 protein. This table holds under 350,000 distinct CDR3 sequences, roughly a quarter found once. The specimen sequenced was naive CD8+ T cells from blood, with Jurkat cell RNA spiked in. Subset meaning: FACS-sorted CD8+CD4-CCR7+CD45RA+ naive T cells. The receptors come from a human donor in good health. Some libraries in this study had Jurkat cell RNA spiked in.

In regard to this clonotype: This may come from a read error, since a much larger clone is one base off. This chain uses TRBV7-9 with TRBJ2-7; TRBD1 might be the D (5 bases). This CDR3 is 14 amino acids long. Per the germline V gene, CDR1 is SEHNR and CDR2 is FQNEAQ (reference sequence). In DNA, the CDR3 is TGTGCCAGCGGCTTAGCAGGGATACCCTCCGAGCAGTACTTC. Its protein product is CASGLAGIPSEQYF. Together with reference TRBV7-9 and TRBJ2-7, the CDR3 gives the full variable domain: DTGVSQNPRHKITKRGQNVTFRCDPISEHNRLYWYRQTLGQGPEFLTYFQNEAQLEKSRLLSDRFSAERPKGSFSTLEIQRTEQGDSAMYLCASGLAGIPSEQYFGPGTRLTVT.

This clonotype has just a few counts. The J gene is TRBJ2-3, the V gene TRBV24-1, with D maybe TRBD2 (5 bases). The CDR3 sequence is 14 residues long. Germline loops: CDR1 KGHDR, CDR2 SFDVKD. Trimming removed 0 bases at V and 6 bases at J, with 9 bases between. This CDR3 is CATSDLQSGDTQYF. CDR3 DNA sequence: TGTGCCACCAGTGATTTGCAGTCGGGGGATACGCAGTATTTT.

There are many counts of this clonotype. The V gene is TRBV5-1, the J gene TRBJ1-1; no firm D call. Between the trimmed V and J ends, which lost 0 bases and 4 bases, there was a span of 10 bases. Germline CDR1 reads SGHRS; CDR2 reads YFSETQ. This CDR3 comprises 14 residues. CDR3 coding DNA: TGCGCCAGCAGCTTGGAGTACGAATCCACTGAAGCTTTCTTT. This encodes CASSLEYESTEAFF.

This clonotype has ten or more counts. V is TRBV9 and J is TRBJ2-7; unclear D gene. V lost 2 bases, J lost 7 bases, and 7 bases lay in between. Germline CDR1 is SGDLS and CDR2 is YYNGEE. This CDR3 has 11 amino acids. This CDR3 is CASSVPEEQYF. The CDR3, as DNA: TGTGCCAGCAGCGTCCCAGAGGAGCAGTACTTC. Full variable domain (missing parts from reference TRBV9 and TRBJ2-7): DSGVTQTPKHLITATGQRVTLRCSPRSGDLSVYWYQQSLDQGLQFLIQYYNGEERAKGNILERFSAQQFPDLHSELNLSSLELGDSALYFCASSVPEEQYFGPGTRLTVT.

This clonotype has a count of ten or more. This chain joins TRBV20-1 and TRBJ2-7; D uncertain. The CDR3 runs to 12 residues. The ends were cut back, 0 bases at V and 3 bases at J, with 6 bases in the middle. Looked up from germline, CDR1 is DFQATT and CDR2 is SNEGSKA (reference sequence). CDR3 region: CSARDHSYEQYF. In nucleotides, the CDR3 is TGCAGTGCTAGAGATCACAGCTACGAGCAGTACTTC.

J is TRBJ1-2 and V is TRBV6-4; D is uncertain. The CDR3 has 17 amino acids. The germline V and J ends were trimmed by 4 bases and 0 bases, with 18 bases remaining between them. Per germline, CDR1 MRHNA and CDR2 SNTAGT. CDR3 bases: TGTGCCAGCAGTGTCCCTCGAGGGAACGGAACTAACTATGGCTACACCTTC. Translation: CASSVPRGNGTNYGYTF.

This clonotype was counted a few times. This chain links TRBV3-1 with TRBJ1-1, with D possibly TRBD1 on 5 matching bases. With 1 base removed from V and 4 bases from J, the gap between germline ends came to 13 bases. CDR1 is LGHDT and CDR2 is YNNKEL in the germline V gene (reference sequence). This CDR3 is 15 amino acids long. CDR3: CASSQVGEGRTEAFF. In DNA, the CDR3 is TGTGCCAGCAGCCAAGTGGGGGAGGGACGCACTGAAGCTTTCTTT.

The chain joins TRBV14 to TRBJ2-2; 8 bases line up with TRBD1. CDR1 is SGHDN and CDR2 is FVKESK in the germline V gene. Trimming at V came to 0 bases and at J to 4 bases, leaving 10 bases not matched to a gene. The CDR3 loop spans 18 amino acids. In DNA, the CDR3 is TGTGCCAGCAGCCAAGACTTCAGGGGGCGAAGGTTCACCGGGGAGCTGTTTTTT. Its translation: CASSQDFRGRRFTGELFF.

The chain employs TRBV12-3 or TRBV12-4 and TRBJ1-4; D is uncertain. CDR3 length: 15 amino acids. The ends were cut back, 2 bases at V and 6 bases at J, with 13 bases in the middle. The CDR3 DNA reads as TGTGCCAGCAGTTTAACGCAGGCAGCGGATGAAAAACTGTTTTTT. Residues: CASSLTQAADEKLFF.

The chain combines TRBV9 with TRBJ1-5, with D perhaps TRBD1 (5 bases). The germline CDR1 and CDR2 sequences are SGDLS and YYNGEE. V lost 10 bases, J lost 7 bases, and 18 bases lay in between. The CDR3 has 13 amino acids. The CDR3 region has the DNA TGTGCCCCCAGCGGGGGGGGTGGGCAGCCCCAGCATTTT. Translation: CAPSGGGGQPQHF.

This clonotype was seen a few times. A much larger clone sits a single nucleotide away, making a read error possible. The rearrangement uses TRBV7-9 and TRBJ2-4; 9 nucleotides align to TRBD1. CDR3 length equals 18 residues. Germline loops: CDR1 SEHNR, CDR2 FQNEAQ (reference sequence). Germline trimming cut 5 bases from V and 7 bases from J; bases unmatched to any gene: 18. CDR3 protein: CASSIQGAPQTGDNIQYF. CDR3 DNA: TGTGCCAGCAGCATACAGGGGGCTCCGCAAACTGGTGACAACATTCAGTACTTC.

The genes are TRBV12-3 or TRBV12-4 and TRBJ2-2; 9 bases map to TRBD1. The V and J ends lost 6 bases and 6 bases, in that order; junction bases with no gene match: 8. The CDR3 spans 15 residues. DNA for the CDR3: TGTGCCAGCAGAGGGACAGGGCCCGCCCCCGGGGAGCTGTTTTTT. Protein sequence: CASRGTGPAPGELFF.

There are a few counts of this clonotype. This rearrangement joins TRBV7-9 to TRBJ2-5; D may be TRBD2 (5 bases). Trimming removed 5 bases at V and 1 base at J, with 14 bases between. Per the germline V gene, CDR1 is SEHNR and CDR2 is FQNEAQ (reference sequence). The CDR3 length is 15 residues. CDR3 protein: CASSLTGSSQETQYF. CDR3 nucleotides: TGTGCCAGCAGCCTCACGGGATCCTCCCAAGAGACCCAGTACTTC.

This clonotype has more than one count but fewer than ten. The junction departs from germline at one end; a sequencing error may be responsible. V and J are TRBV13 and TRBJ2-1, with TRBD2 matching 7 bases. This CDR3 contains 14 residues. The germline V gene has CDR1 PRHDT and CDR2 FYEKMQ (reference sequence). CDR3 loop: CAGSSPGLLNEQFF. DNA of the CDR3: TGTGCCGGCAGCTCCCCGGGACTACTCAATGAGCAGTTCTTC.

The rearrangement joins TRBV30 to TRBJ1-5; 12 bases line up with TRBD1. The CDR3 loop spans 15 amino acids. Unmatched junction bases numbered 5, after V lost 1 base and J lost 7 bases. Per germline, CDR1 GTSNPN and CDR2 SVGIG (reference sequence). The CDR3 reads CAWSEGTGGRQPQHF. The DNA of the CDR3 is TGTGCCTGGAGTGAAGGGACAGGGGGCAGACAGCCCCAGCATTTT.

This chain uses TRBV20-1 with TRBJ1-5; 9 nucleotides align to TRBD1. The CDR3 spans 16 residues. V was pared by 6 bases and J by 0 bases, with 9 bases of the junction left unmatched. From germline, CDR1 is DFQATT and CDR2 SNEGSKA (reference sequence). This CDR3 reads CSASGTGTYSNQPQHF. The CDR3 DNA follows: TGCAGTGCGTCCGGGACAGGGACCTATAGCAATCAGCCCCAGCATTTT.

The sample holds many counts of this clonotype. The rearrangement links TRBV6-1 to TRBJ2-3; TRBD1 aligns across 11 bases. This CDR3 contains 15 residues. Germline V gene sequence: CDR1 MNHNS, CDR2 SASEGT. The J segment lost 4 bases and the V segment lost 0 bases, leaving 0 bases of the junction unmatched. CDR3 residues: CASSEAGQGADTQYF. The CDR3 DNA sequence: TGTGCCAGCAGTGAAGCGGGACAGGGGGCAGATACGCAGTATTTT.

The V call is TRBV23-1, the J call TRBJ2-2; 8 bases are a match to TRBD1. TRBV23-1 is noted as an ORF with a role that remains uncertain. J was trimmed by 7 bases and V by 0 bases; bases with no gene match: 10. This CDR3 comprises 17 residues. The DNA of the CDR3 is TGCGCCAGCAGTCAATCGATGGCAGGGGGCTTGTTCGGGGAGCTGTTTTTT. Translation gives CASSQSMAGGLFGELFF.

The chain links TRBV20-1 to TRBJ2-7; 7 bases map to TRBD1. This CDR3 has 12 residues. With V trimmed by 5 bases and J by 2 bases, 3 bases remained unmatched. In germline, CDR1 is DFQATT, CDR2 SNEGSKA (reference sequence). The CDR3 bases are TGCAGTGCTGCCGGGACAGCCTACGAGCAGTACTTC. The encoded protein is CSAAGTAYEQYF.

The chain carries TRBV7-2 and TRBJ2-6; TRBD1 matches at 9 bases. This CDR3 is built from 18 residues. The J segment lost 0 bases and the V segment lost 4 bases, leaving 7 bases of the junction unmatched. Germline V gives CDR1 SGHTA, CDR2 FQGNSA. The CDR3 here is CASSSGTGPSSGANVLTF. The DNA of the CDR3 is TGTGCCAGCAGCTCCGGGACAGGGCCTTCCTCTGGGGCCAACGTCCTGACTTTC.